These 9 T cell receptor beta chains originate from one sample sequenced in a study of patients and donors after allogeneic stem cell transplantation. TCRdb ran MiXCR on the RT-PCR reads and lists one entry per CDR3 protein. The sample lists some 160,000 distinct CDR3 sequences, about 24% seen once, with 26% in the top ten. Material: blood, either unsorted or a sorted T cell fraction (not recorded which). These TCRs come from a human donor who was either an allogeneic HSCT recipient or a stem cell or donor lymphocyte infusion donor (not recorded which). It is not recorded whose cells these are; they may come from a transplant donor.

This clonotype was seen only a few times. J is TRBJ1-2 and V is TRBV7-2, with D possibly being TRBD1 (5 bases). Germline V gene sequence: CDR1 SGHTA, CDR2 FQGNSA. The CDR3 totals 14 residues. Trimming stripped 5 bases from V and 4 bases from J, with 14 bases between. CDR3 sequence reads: CASSPQGRRYGYTF. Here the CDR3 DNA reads TGTGCCAGCAGCCCTCAGGGACGGCGCTATGGCTACACCTTC.

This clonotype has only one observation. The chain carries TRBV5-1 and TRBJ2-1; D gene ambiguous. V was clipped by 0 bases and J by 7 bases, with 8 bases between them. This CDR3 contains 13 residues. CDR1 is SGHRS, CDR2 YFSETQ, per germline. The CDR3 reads CASSLAPLNEQFF. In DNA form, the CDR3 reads TGCGCCAGCAGCTTGGCCCCGTTAAATGAGCAGTTCTTC. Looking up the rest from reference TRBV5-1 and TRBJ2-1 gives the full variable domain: KAGVTQTPRYLIKTRGQQVTLSCSPISGHRSVSWYQQTPGQGLQFLFEYFSETQRNKGNFPGRFSGRQFSNSRSEMNVSTLELGDSALYLCASSLAPLNEQFFGPGTRLTVL.

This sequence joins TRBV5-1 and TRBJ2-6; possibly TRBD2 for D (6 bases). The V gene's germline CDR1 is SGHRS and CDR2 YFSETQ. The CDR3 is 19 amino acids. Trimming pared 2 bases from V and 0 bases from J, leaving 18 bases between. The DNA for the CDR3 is TGCGCCAGCAGCTTCCCCGCCGGGACTCCTAGCTCTGGGGCCAACGTCCTGACTTTC. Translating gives CASSFPAGTPSSGANVLTF.

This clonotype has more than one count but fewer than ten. The CDR3 DNA reads as TGTGCCAGCAGTTACGAGGGGTACTACGAGCAGTACTTC. It is translated as CASSYEGYYEQYF. The chain has TRBV6-2 or TRBV6-3 and TRBJ2-7; the D call may be TRBD1 or TRBD2 (5 bases each). This CDR3 region has 13 residues. Germline assignment: CDR1 MNHEY and CDR2 SVGEGT. Trimming removed 2 bases from V and 3 bases from J, with 8 bases in between.

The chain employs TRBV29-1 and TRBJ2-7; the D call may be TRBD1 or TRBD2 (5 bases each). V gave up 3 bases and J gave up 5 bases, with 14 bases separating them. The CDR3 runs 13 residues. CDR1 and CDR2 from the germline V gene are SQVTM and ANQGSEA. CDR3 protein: CSVDEGAGNEQYF. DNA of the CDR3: TGCAGCGTTGATGAAGGGGCGGGCAACGAGCAGTACTTC.

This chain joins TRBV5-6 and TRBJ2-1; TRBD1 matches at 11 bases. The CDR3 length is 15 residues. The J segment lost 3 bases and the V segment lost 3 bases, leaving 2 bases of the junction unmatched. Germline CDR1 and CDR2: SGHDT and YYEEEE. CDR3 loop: CASSSGTGGYNEQFF. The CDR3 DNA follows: TGTGCCAGCAGCTCCGGGACAGGGGGCTACAATGAGCAGTTCTTC.

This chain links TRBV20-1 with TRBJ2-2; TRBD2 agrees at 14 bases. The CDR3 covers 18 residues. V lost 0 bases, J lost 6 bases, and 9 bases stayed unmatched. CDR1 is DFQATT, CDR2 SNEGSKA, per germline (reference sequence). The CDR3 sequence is CSARDPGTSGSFPGELFF. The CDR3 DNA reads TGCAGTGCTAGAGACCCCGGGACTAGCGGGAGTTTTCCCGGGGAGCTGTTTTTT.

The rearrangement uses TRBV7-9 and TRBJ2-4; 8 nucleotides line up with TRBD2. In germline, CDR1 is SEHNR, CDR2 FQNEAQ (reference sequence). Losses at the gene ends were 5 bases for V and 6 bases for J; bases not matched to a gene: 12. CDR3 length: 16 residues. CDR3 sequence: CASSPSREVVGNIQYF. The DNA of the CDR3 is TGTGCCAGCAGCCCCTCGCGGGAGGTGGTAGGAAACATTCAGTACTTC.

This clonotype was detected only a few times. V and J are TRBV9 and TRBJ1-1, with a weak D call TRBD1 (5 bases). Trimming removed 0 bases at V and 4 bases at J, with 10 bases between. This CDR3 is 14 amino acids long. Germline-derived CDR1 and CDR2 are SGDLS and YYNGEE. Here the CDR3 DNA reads TGTGCCAGCAGCGTAGCGGGGGGTAGCACTGAAGCTTTCTTT. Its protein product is CASSVAGGSTEAFF. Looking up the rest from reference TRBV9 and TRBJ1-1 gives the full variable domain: DSGVTQTPKHLITATGQRVTLRCSPRSGDLSVYWYQQSLDQGLQFLIQYYNGEERAKGNILERFSAQQFPDLHSELNLSSLELGDSALYFCASSVAGGSTEAFFGQGTRLTVV.